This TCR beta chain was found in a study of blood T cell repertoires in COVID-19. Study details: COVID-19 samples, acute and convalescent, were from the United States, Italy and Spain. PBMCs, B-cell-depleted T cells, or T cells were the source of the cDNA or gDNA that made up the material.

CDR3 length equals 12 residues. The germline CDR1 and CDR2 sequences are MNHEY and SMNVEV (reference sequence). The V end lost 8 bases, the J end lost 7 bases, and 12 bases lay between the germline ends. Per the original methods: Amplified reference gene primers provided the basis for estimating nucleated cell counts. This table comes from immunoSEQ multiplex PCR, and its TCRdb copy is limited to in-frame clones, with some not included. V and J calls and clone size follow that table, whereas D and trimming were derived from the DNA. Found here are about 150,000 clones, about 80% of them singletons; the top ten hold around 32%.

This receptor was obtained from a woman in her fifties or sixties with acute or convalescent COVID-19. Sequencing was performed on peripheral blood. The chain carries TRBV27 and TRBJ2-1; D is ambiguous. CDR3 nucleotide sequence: TGTGCCAGCCGCCCCGTACGGAATGAGCAGTTCTTC. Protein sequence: CASRPVRNEQFF.